A selection of T cell receptor beta chains follows, all from one sample in a study of shared clonotypes between healthy human individuals. Produced via immunoSEQ multiplex PCR; TCRdb's table is partial and in-frame only. Counted here are around 1,000,000 clones, approximately 80% occurring once; the ten biggest clones make up 0.7% to 0.95%. The sequenced sample was memory CD4+ T cells from PBMCs. The receptors were sampled from a man aged 18 to 29 in good health. Some clones in this sample may be carry-over from other donors' samples. Each CDR3 is given with its conserved first and last residue. The D gene is left open where the match is weak. A clone size is listed for some rows: how often the clone was seen (once, few, many), or a class if it is expanded.

V	D	size	J	DNA	CDR3
TRBV5-4	NA	NA	TRBJ1-1	TGTGCCAGCAGCTTGGACAGTTACACTGAAGCTTTCTTT	CASSLDSYTEAFF
TRBV9	NA	few	TRBJ1-1	TGTGCCAGCAGCGTACGCGGAGGATCCACTGAAGCTTTCTTT	CASSVRGGSTEAFF
TRBV7-9	NA	NA	TRBJ1-1	TGTGCCAGCAGCTCGGTAGGCACAGGGAGGGACATGAACACTGAAGCTTTCTTT	CASSSVGTGRDMNTEAFF
TRBV7-3	NA	NA	TRBJ1-1	TGTGCCAGCAGCTTAAACGTAGGGACTGAAGCTTTCTTT	CASSLNVGTEAFF
TRBV19	TRBD1	many	TRBJ1-5	TGTGCCAGTAGTACGGACAGGGCGCGAAGTGGCAATCAGCCCCAGCATTTT	CASSTDRARSGNQPQHF
TRBV28	NA	NA	TRBJ1-2	TGTGCCAGCAGTTTAGGTTTAGGGAAATTCTATGGCTACACCTTC	CASSLGLGKFYGYTF
TRBV30	NA	NA	TRBJ1-2	TGTGCCTGGAGGCCCAGGGGCTATGGCTACACCTTC	CAWRPRGYGYTF
TRBV5-1	NA	NA	TRBJ1-2	TGCGCCAGCAGCTTGGCAGGTTCTGCTGGCTACACCTTC	CASSLAGSAGYTF
TRBV4-3	TRBD2	NA	TRBJ2-1	TGCGCCAGCAGCCAAACCCCCGGGGGGGGTGTATTCAATGAGCAGTTCTTC	CASSQTPGGGVFNEQFF
TRBV7-3	NA	NA	TRBJ2-1	TGTGCCAGCAGCCGATCCGGTGGGGACTCCTACAATGAGCAGTTCTTC	CASSRSGGDSYNEQFF
TRBV28	NA	once	TRBJ1-1	TGTGCCAGCAGTTTATTTAGGGGCAAGCGTTCCAGCACTGAAGCTTTCTTT	CASSLFRGKRSSTEAFF
TRBV19	NA	few	TRBJ1-5	TGTGCCAGTAGTTCAGGGTACGAGAGCAATCAGCCCCAGCATTTT	CASSSGYESNQPQHF
TRBV9	NA	few	TRBJ2-7	TGTGCCAGCAGCCCGGGCCAACAGGGGAGGGACGAGCAGTACTTC	CASSPGQQGRDEQYF
TRBV6-4	NA	NA	TRBJ1-2	TGTGCCAGCAGTGACACCCCCGGGACCGACTATGGCTACACCTTC	CASSDTPGTDYGYTF
TRBV7-2	TRBD1	few	TRBJ1-5	TGTGCCAGCAGCTCCTCAGGGGGGAAAGATCAGCCCCAGCATTTT	CASSSSGGKDQPQHF
TRBV5-1	TRBD2	NA	TRBJ2-7	TGCGCCAGCAGCTTGGAACCCCAAGCTAGCGGGAGGGCCTACGAGCAGTACTTC	CASSLEPQASGRAYEQYF
TRBV29-1	TRBD1	many	TRBJ1-2	TGCAGCGTTGGACAGGGGGTGGGCTACACCTTC	CSVGQGVGYTF
TRBV19	NA	NA	TRBJ1-5	TGTGCCAGTAGTATAGATCGAAGTCCGCCCCAGCATTTT	CASSIDRSPPQHF
TRBV6-6	NA	NA	TRBJ1-1	TGTGCCAGCAGTTACCTGGGTTCGGGGGGGAACACTGAAGCTTTCTTT	CASSYLGSGGNTEAFF
TRBV10-3	NA	NA	TRBJ1-2	TGTGCCAGCAGACACGTACTATATGGCTACACCTTC	CASRHVLYGYTF